The 21 T cell receptor beta chains given below trace back to one sample, sequenced in a study of T-cell memory formation after mild COVID-19. TCRdb re-called the 5' RACE reads with MiXCR, one entry per CDR3 protein. The sample has under 200,000 distinct CDR3 sequences; around 10% are singletons. Sequenced: PBMCs or a T cell subset sorted from them (not recorded which). These receptors all come from a man younger than 35 who had mild COVID-19 (a few samples of this study predate the infection). Cell type and time point are not known.

The chain uses TRBV5-1 and TRBJ2-5; either TRBD1 or TRBD2 may supply D (5 bases each). The V end lost 1 base, the J end lost 5 bases, and 12 bases lay between the germline ends. The CDR3 spans 14 residues. Germline CDR1 is SGHRS and CDR2 is YFSETQ. CDR3 protein: CASSLRDAGETQYF. DNA of the CDR3: TGCGCCAGCAGCTTGAGGGACGCCGGGGAGACCCAGTACTTC.

This clonotype showed up many times. The chain is built from TRBV5-1 and TRBJ2-5, with D perhaps matching TRBD1 (6 bases). CDR3 size: 15 residues. Germline V gene data show CDR1 as SGHRS and CDR2 as YFSETQ. V lost 4 bases to trimming and J lost 3 bases, with 16 bases between them. CDR3 amino acids: CASSQTGQPKETQYF. Here the CDR3 DNA reads TGCGCCAGCAGCCAAACCGGACAGCCTAAAGAGACCCAGTACTTC.

The chain carries TRBV11-2 and TRBJ2-5; 10 bases are shared with TRBD2. The CDR3 length is 14 residues. Trimming removed 5 bases from V and 3 bases from J; junction bases left unmatched: 3. Germline lookup yields CDR1 SGHAT and CDR2 FQNNGV. CDR3 region: CASSRTSGEETQYF. The CDR3 nucleotides read TGTGCCAGCAGCCGGACTAGCGGAGAAGAGACCCAGTACTTC.

The rearrangement joins TRBV7-9 to TRBJ2-1, with D maybe TRBD2 (6 bases). The CDR3 extends over 15 amino acids. The V gene's germline CDR1 is SEHNR and CDR2 FQNEAQ (reference sequence). Trimming shortened V by 6 bases and J by 9 bases, and 21 bases separated the two germline ends. As DNA, the CDR3 is TGTGCCAGCAGAAGAAGAGCGGGCGAGTCCAGTGAGCAGTTCTTC. Protein product: CASRRRAGESSEQFF. The entire variable domain, with the rest obtained from reference TRBV7-9 and TRBJ2-1, is as follows: DTGVSQNPRHKITKRGQNVTFRCDPISEHNRLYWYRQTLGQGPEFLTYFQNEAQLEKSRLLSDRFSAERPKGSFSTLEIQRTEQGDSAMYLCASRRRAGESSEQFFGPGTRLTVL.

This clonotype was counted between two and nine times. The chain carries TRBV7-2 and TRBJ2-5; D is possibly TRBD1 (5 bases). Germline CDR1 SGHTA, CDR2 FQGNSA. V lost 4 bases and J 1 base, leaving 16 bases between the germline ends. The CDR3 loop spans 16 amino acids. The CDR3 DNA reads TGTGCCAGCAGCTACCCGGTGAACAGGATCCAAGAGACCCAGTACTTC. It translates to CASSYPVNRIQETQYF. The full variable domain, in which reference TRBV7-2 and TRBJ2-5 provide the parts outside the CDR3, is GAGVSQSPSNKVTEKGKDVELRCDPISGHTALYWYRQSLGQGLEFLIYFQGNSAPDKSGLPSDRFSAERTGGSVSTLTIQRTQQEDSAVYLCASSYPVNRIQETQYFGPGTRLLVL.

The rearrangement links TRBV5-1 to TRBJ2-3; 10 bases are a match to TRBD2. The CDR3 consists of 17 residues. Germline CDR1 SGHRS, CDR2 YFSETQ. Germline trimming cut 4 bases from V and 2 bases from J; bases unmatched to any gene: 10. The chain's CDR3 is CASSRGLAGVSTDTQYF. The CDR3 nucleotides read TGCGCCAGCAGCCGAGGGCTAGCGGGGGTCTCCACAGATACGCAGTATTTT.

The chain couples TRBV12-3 or TRBV12-4 to TRBJ2-3, with D uncertain. Trimming shortened V by 6 bases and J by 5 bases, and 15 bases separated the two germline ends. CDR3 length equals 14 residues. CDR3: CASSQSPGRDTQYF. The CDR3 region has the DNA TGTGCCAGCAGCCAATCCCCGGGCAGAGATACGCAGTATTTT.

CDR3 residues: CASSQDLSPAGGLDEQFF. In DNA form, the CDR3 reads TGTGCCAGCAGCCAAGATTTATCACCAGCGGGGGGTTTAGATGAGCAGTTCTTC. The rearrangement joins TRBV3-1 to TRBJ2-1; 9 bases fit TRBD2. The CDR3 length is 18 residues. With 0 bases clipped from V and 8 bases from J, the junction kept 14 bases outside the gene matches. Germline assignment: CDR1 LGHDT and CDR2 YNNKEL (reference sequence).

The sample holds many counts of this clonotype. The chain couples TRBV5-6 to TRBJ1-2; D is unresolved. V was cut by 3 bases and J by 4 bases, with 7 bases left in between. The CDR3 length is 12 residues. Germline assignment: CDR1 SGHDT and CDR2 YYEEEE. The CDR3 loop is CASSSGPYGYTF. The CDR3 nucleotides read TGTGCCAGCAGCTCCGGACCCTATGGCTACACCTTC.

The rearrangement uses TRBV21-1 and TRBJ2-5; the table's D call TRBD1 went unverified against the DNA. TRBV21-1 is deemed a pseudogene. CDR3 length: 15 amino acids. CDR3 bases: TGTGCCAGCAGCAAAAAGGACACGCCCGGGGGGACCCAGTACTTC. The encoded protein is CASSKKDTPGGTQYF.

A few counts support this clonotype. This rearrangement joins TRBV6-5 to TRBJ2-3, with 14 bases identical to TRBD2. The CDR3 extends over 15 amino acids. Trimming cost V 5 bases and J 4 bases; bases outside gene matches: 2. Per the germline V gene, CDR1 is MNHEY and CDR2 is SVGAGI. The CDR3 sequence: CASSRGLAGADTQYF. CDR3 nucleotide sequence: TGTGCCAGCAGTCGGGGACTAGCGGGAGCAGATACGCAGTATTTT.

This clonotype came up a few times. The genes are TRBV7-2 and TRBJ2-7; D tentatively fits TRBD1 or TRBD2 (6 bases each). CDR3 length equals 12 residues. Between the trimmed V and J ends, which lost 5 bases and 4 bases, there was a span of 9 bases. From germline, CDR1 is SGHTA and CDR2 FQGNSA. CDR3 in DNA: TGTGCCAGCAGCCGGGGGCATTACGAGCAGTACTTC. This gives the protein CASSRGHYEQYF.

The chain links TRBV9 to TRBJ2-5; weak D call: TRBD2 (7 bases). V was shortened by 0 bases and J by 5 bases, with 14 bases between the two germline ends. This CDR3 contains 15 residues. CDR1 SGDLS and CDR2 YYNGEE come from the germline V gene. CDR3 bases: TGTGCCAGCAGCGTAGGGTGGGGGGGCCGTGAGACCCAGTACTTC. It translates to CASSVGWGGRETQYF.

The genes are TRBV18 and TRBJ2-5; D is perhaps TRBD1 (5 bases). Deletions cut 2 bases from V and 5 bases from J, with 12 bases between. Germline CDR1 reads KGHSH; CDR2 reads LQKENI. The CDR3 is made up of 14 amino acids. Written as DNA, the CDR3 is TGTGCCAGCTCACCAGGGGCCCTACAGGAGACCCAGTACTTC. The encoded protein is CASSPGALQETQYF.

This chain joins TRBV7-9 and TRBJ1-1, with unresolved D. Germline V gene data show CDR1 as SEHNR and CDR2 as FQNEAQ (reference sequence). The CDR3 runs 13 residues. Trimming took off 5 bases at V and 1 base at J, with 8 bases between the two ends. Here the CDR3 reads CASSPWKNTEAFF. In nucleotides, the CDR3 is TGTGCCAGCAGCCCTTGGAAGAACACTGAAGCTTTCTTT.

The chain carries TRBV20-1 and TRBJ2-3; TRBD2 is a possible D gene (6 bases). The V end lost 7 bases, the J end lost 6 bases, and 14 bases lay between the germline ends. This CDR3 spans 12 amino acids. Germline CDR1 and CDR2: DFQATT and SNEGSKA (reference sequence). CDR3 loop: CSVPRRGDTQYF. The CDR3 DNA reads TGCAGTGTCCCGCGGAGGGGTGATACGCAGTATTTT.

The V call is TRBV2, the J call TRBJ2-4; D perhaps matches TRBD1 (6 bases). Germline V CDR1 and CDR2: SNHLY, FYNNEI. The CDR3 is made up of 14 amino acids. Deletions cut 6 bases from V and 1 base from J, with 10 bases between. CDR3 sequence: CASRRGNAKNIQYF. CDR3 in DNA: TGTGCCAGCAGAAGGGGGAACGCCAAAAACATTCAGTACTTC.

In this sample, this clonotype turned up many times. The chain employs TRBV5-1 and TRBJ2-3, with a weak D call TRBD1 (5 bases). Trimming took 0 bases from V and 4 from J, leaving 12 bases between them. Germline lookup yields CDR1 SGHRS and CDR2 YFSETQ. The CDR3 has 15 amino acids. CDR3 bases: TGCGCCAGCAGCTTGGCCGGGCAGGGCGCAGATACGCAGTATTTT. This translates into CASSLAGQGADTQYF. Together with reference TRBV5-1 and TRBJ2-3, the CDR3 gives the full variable domain: KAGVTQTPRYLIKTRGQQVTLSCSPISGHRSVSWYQQTPGQGLQFLFEYFSETQRNKGNFPGRFSGRQFSNSRSEMNVSTLELGDSALYLCASSLAGQGADTQYFGPGTRLTVL.

This chain joins TRBV24-1 and TRBJ2-3; the match to TRBD2 covers 12 bases. Trimming took 4 bases from V and 3 from J; bases not matched to a gene: 4. This CDR3 has 16 amino acids. CDR1 and CDR2 from the germline V gene are KGHDR and SFDVKD. CDR3 sequence: CATSEPSGGGTDTQYF. DNA for the CDR3: TGTGCCACCAGTGAGCCTAGCGGGGGGGGAACAGATACGCAGTATTTT.

This chain uses TRBV6-6 with TRBJ1-1, with no clear D. There are 15 residues in the CDR3. Germline-derived CDR1 and CDR2 are MNHNY and SVGAGI (reference sequence). V lost 4 bases and J lost 4, with 16 bases in between. In DNA, the CDR3 is TGTGCCAGCAGTTCCGGACGGACCCTCCCCACTGAAGCTTTCTTT. This gives the protein CASSSGRTLPTEAFF.

The CDR3 DNA follows: TGTGCCAGCAGAAGAGGGACGGGTAGATCACCCCTCCACTTT. Translation gives CASRRGTGRSPLHF. This chain joins TRBV11-2 and TRBJ1-6; tentatively, D is TRBD1 (5 bases). Looked up from germline, CDR1 is SGHAT and CDR2 is FQNNGV. There are 14 residues in the CDR3. Trimming took 6 bases from V and 10 from J, leaving 16 bases between them.